Here is one T cell receptor beta chain with its context. The sample comes from a study of blood T cell repertoires in COVID-19. On the study more broadly: Samples representing acute and convalescent COVID-19 were sourced from the United States, Italy and Spain.

Measured with immunoSEQ multiplex PCR; TCRdb has only the in-frame clones, and not every one. The sample includes 23,000 or so clones, roughly 90% of them seen just once. The V end was cut by 2 bases, the J end by 3 bases, with 14 bases between. The CDR3 runs to 15 residues. Germline-derived CDR1 and CDR2 are LGHDT and YNNKEL (reference sequence). The chain recombines TRBV3-1 (or the pseudogene TRBV3-2) with TRBJ2-7; no definite D call. The specimen was peripheral blood. The sequence was obtained from a human donor in a cohort sampled during active COVID-19. The CDR3: CASSQRATELYEQYF. The CDR3 DNA is TGTGCCAGCAGCCAAAGAGCAACCGAACTCTACGAGCAGTACTTC.